This T cell receptor beta chain is from a study of T cell responses to AZD1222 COVID-19 vaccine. Repertoires were generated with immunoSEQ multiplex PCR, while TCRdb's copy carries only in-frame clones and drops some. The profile shows some 140,000 clones, about 90% of them singletons. Trimming shortened V by 8 bases and J by 7 bases, and 18 bases separated the two germline ends. There are 14 residues in the CDR3. CDR1 MNHEY and CDR2 SVGAGI come from the germline V gene. This receptor was obtained from an adult in good health. The rearrangement joins TRBV6-5 to TRBJ1-5; no definite D call. Here the sequenced sample was peripheral blood, taken on day 0 of AZD1222 vaccination. The CDR3 here is CASSFGGLGQPQHF. In DNA form, the CDR3 reads TGTGCCAGCTCCTTTGGAGGGCTCGGGCAGCCCCAGCATTTT.